This T cell receptor (beta chain) was identified during a study of CD8 T cells in ankylosing spondylitis. Study-wide findings and caveats: Apparently characteristic of ankylosing spondylitis blood was a TCR beta motif (roughly eight highly homologous variants).

The authors made TCR beta libraries by quantitative 5'-RACE with molecular barcodes. TCRdb itself ran the 5' RACE reads through MiXCR, one entry per CDR3 protein. This sample has 700,000 or so distinct CDR3 sequences, with around 20% found just once. This clonotype was detected a few times. The target antigen is unknown. The J segment lost 0 bases and the V segment lost 2 bases, leaving 4 bases of the junction unmatched. CDR3 size: 15 residues. CDR1 and CDR2 from the germline V gene are DFQATT and SNEGSKA (reference sequence). This clonotype was obtained from a male donor with ankylosing spondylitis. Specimen: blood, either unsorted or a sorted T cell fraction (not recorded which). The chain employs TRBV20-1 and TRBJ1-5; 7 bases align to TRBD1. For the CDR3, the DNA is TGCAGTGCTAGACGGACAGGTCTTAGCAATCAGCCCCAGCATTTT. Translating it yields CSARRTGLSNQPQHF.